This T cell receptor (beta chain) was sequenced during a study of blood T cell repertoires in COVID-19. Study context: The United States, Italy and Spain were the sources of the acute and convalescent COVID-19 samples. Sample material is recorded as cDNA or gDNA derived from T cells, B-cell-depleted T cells, or PBMCs.

In the source study's methods: Reference gene primer amplification yielded estimated nucleated cell counts. Generated by immunoSEQ multiplex PCR, the TCRdb table keeps only in-frame clones and is missing some. Clone size and V and J calls were adopted from that table, with D and trimming inferred from the DNA. The sample lists some 74,000 clones, roughly 86% occurring once. The length of the CDR3 is 13 residues. Trimming removed 5 bases from V and 6 bases from J; junction bases left unmatched: 3. Germline V gene lookup returns CDR1 LGHNT and CDR2 FRNRAP. Sequencing was carried out using peripheral blood. The source is a man in his forties or fifties with acute or convalescent COVID-19. The V gene is TRBV12-5, the J gene TRBJ1-2; TRBD1 agrees at 10 bases. CDR3 DNA: TGTGCTAGTGGTGCCGGGACAGGGGATGGCTACACCTTC. Translating gives CASGAGTGDGYTF.